This T cell receptor beta chain was recovered during a study of T-cell reconstitution after alpha-beta-depleted transplantation in children. Per germline, CDR1 SEHNR and CDR2 FQNEAQ (reference sequence). There are 13 residues in the CDR3. V dropped 6 bases and J dropped 0 bases, with 7 bases sitting between them. This clonotype was counted at least ten times. This sample's TCRbeta library carried unique molecular identifier barcodes. TCRdb fed the PCR reads into MiXCR, producing one record per CDR3 protein. This sample has some 520,000 distinct CDR3 sequences, with approximately 32% found just once. Sample: PBMCs from the stem cell graft donor, taken from the stem cell graft. The chain has TRBV7-9 and TRBJ2-3; D is unresolved. This clonotype was sampled from a human donor who donated a stem cell graft to a child with aplastic anemia. CDR3 nucleotide sequence: TGTGCCAGCAGTTTATCTAGCACAGATACGCAGTATTTT. Translated, it gives CASSLSSTDTQYF.